These 7 T cell receptor beta chains were sequenced from one sample in a study of naive and memory T cell subsets. Two oligonucleotides, mixed equimolar, formed the beta constant-region primer covering TRBC1 and TRBC2. From the UMI-ligation and nested PCR reads, TCRdb called clonotypes with MiXCR, one entry per CDR3 protein. The table has tens of thousands of distinct CDR3 sequences, about an eighth seen once. The sample taken for sequencing was central memory CD4+ T cells from blood. All receptors derive from a human donor in good health.

Many counts were recorded for this clonotype. The chain combines TRBV20-1 with TRBJ1-6; D gene unclear. This CDR3 comprises 13 residues. The V gene lost 3 bases and the J gene lost 6 bases, with 9 bases spanning the gap. Germline CDR1 DFQATT, CDR2 SNEGSKA (reference sequence). The CDR3 here is CSASKRANSPLHF. DNA of the CDR3: TGCAGTGCTAGTAAGAGGGCTAATTCACCCCTCCACTTT.

The chain uses TRBV20-1 and TRBJ1-1, with 9 positions matching TRBD1. V dropped 7 bases and J dropped 1; count of bases not matched to a gene: 13. The CDR3 length is 16 residues. From germline, CDR1 is DFQATT and CDR2 SNEGSKA (reference sequence). For the CDR3, the DNA is TGCAGTGTCAGATCCGGGACAGGGAACGGGAACACTGAAGCTTTCTTT. Translating it yields CSVRSGTGNGNTEAFF.

The CDR3 nucleotides are TGTGCCAGCAGCCAAGATTGGACTAGCGGGAGGCCTGGGCAGTTCTTC. This translates into CASSQDWTSGRPGQFF. The V gene is TRBV4-2, the J gene TRBJ2-1; 14 nucleotides align to TRBD2. Per germline, CDR1 LGHNA and CDR2 YNFKEQ. The CDR3 loop spans 16 amino acids. V lost 0 bases to trimming and J lost 12 bases; unmatched junction nucleotides: 7.

This clonotype has just a few counts. J is TRBJ1-2 and V is TRBV29-1; D ambiguous. In germline, CDR1 is SQVTM, CDR2 ANQGSEA. This CDR3 is 13 amino acids long. With 7 bases removed from V and 6 bases from J, the gap between germline ends came to 18 bases. This chain's CDR3 is CSAEPGGYDGYTF. The CDR3 DNA is TGCAGCGCAGAACCGGGAGGCTACGATGGCTACACCTTC.

The chain couples TRBV5-1 to TRBJ1-2, with a possible D match to TRBD1 (5 bases). Germline CDR1 SGHRS, CDR2 YFSETQ. Trimming stripped 0 bases from V and 2 bases from J, with 11 bases between. CDR3 length: 15 amino acids. CDR3 sequence: CASSLGTFRNYGYTF. The CDR3, as DNA: TGCGCCAGCAGCTTGGGGACATTTAGGAACTATGGCTACACCTTC.

This clonotype was counted ten times or more. This chain joins TRBV5-1 and TRBJ2-5; D unclear. V was cut by 1 base and J by 0 bases, with 4 bases left in between. From germline, CDR1 is SGHRS and CDR2 YFSETQ. This CDR3 spans 13 amino acids. As DNA, the CDR3 is TGCGCCAGCAGCTTGAGCAACCAAGAGACCCAGTACTTC. The encoded protein is CASSLSNQETQYF.

The table lists this clonotype with a few counts. The rearrangement links TRBV7-2 to TRBJ2-5; 8 bases match TRBD2. The V and J ends lost 1 base and 2 bases, in that order; junction bases with no gene match: 9. There are 17 residues in the CDR3. Germline V gene lookup returns CDR1 SGHTA and CDR2 FQGNSA. As DNA, the CDR3 is TGTGCCAGCAGCTTAGGTCCCGCGGGAGGAGGGCAAGAGACCCAGTACTTC. Its protein is CASSLGPAGGGQETQYF.